The entry below gives a single T cell receptor (beta chain) sequence along with its context. Its specificity is not known. This sample stems from a study of T cell responses to AZD1222 COVID-19 vaccine. Findings and caveats of the study: Just 6 or 7 AZD1222 recipients were seropositive at baseline.

The method was immunoSEQ multiplex PCR; TCRdb's version includes in-frame clones alone and lacks a portion of them. Here the sample spans under 60,000 clones, roughly 90% being singletons. The CDR3 spans 14 residues. Germline V gene lookup returns CDR1 LNHNV and CDR2 YYDKDF (reference sequence). Trimming took off 8 bases at V and 0 bases at J, with 14 bases between the two ends. Pooled samples include second doses given at about 4 or 12 weeks. The receptor was isolated from an adult who received the AZD1222 COVID-19 vaccine. This specimen consisted of peripheral blood, obtained 28 days after the second AZD1222 dose. The chain carries TRBV15 and TRBJ2-7; weak D call: TRBD1 (6 bases). CDR3 in DNA: TGTGCCACCGGCCGGGACAAAAGCTCCTACGAGCAGTACTTC. Encoded protein: CATGRDKSSYEQYF.